This is a list of T cell receptor beta chains from one sample in a study of blood T cells in healthy people across ages. TCRdb processed the 5' RACE reads anew with MiXCR; each CDR3 protein has one entry. The repertoire holds about 640,000 distinct CDR3 sequences, under 65% seen once, with 30% to 45% in the top ten. Material: blood. These receptors were collected from a man aged 55 to 70 in good health. Both conserved end residues are part of each CDR3. The D gene is left open where the match is weak. Not all rows give a size; the values are once, few, many and, for expanded clones, a class.

CDR3 length	D gene	clone size	V gene	J gene	CDR3 protein	CDR3 DNA
12	.	.	TRBV4-1	TRBJ1-1	CASSRSGAEAFF	TGCGCCAGCAGCCGATCAGGGGCTGAAGCTTTCTTT
13	.	.	TRBV15	TRBJ1-2	CATRGSPNYGYTF	TGTGCCACCAGGGGCAGCCCAAACTATGGCTACACCTTC
14	TRBD1	.	TRBV20-1	TRBJ2-1	CSAQGQGAVDEQFF	TGCAGTGCGCAAGGACAGGGGGCCGTGGATGAGCAGTTCTTC
10	.	.	TRBV11-3	TRBJ1-4	CASEGEELFF	TGTGCCTCCGAAGGAGAAGAACTGTTTTTT
16	.	.	TRBV7-9	TRBJ2-1	CASSWTPGESNNEQFF	TGTGCCAGCAGCTGGACCCCCGGGGAGAGTAACAATGAGCAGTTCTTC
14	.	.	TRBV12-5	TRBJ2-1	CASGSWVSYNEQFF	TGTGCTAGTGGTTCCTGGGTCTCCTACAATGAGCAGTTCTTC
15	.	.	TRBV20-1	TRBJ2-7	CSAGGGLASSYEQYF	TGCAGTGCTGGGGGGGGGCTAGCGAGCTCCTACGAGCAGTACTTC
15	TRBD1	.	TRBV29-1	TRBJ1-2	CSVESGTGQGYGYTF	TGCAGCGTTGAATCGGGGACGGGACAGGGTTATGGCTACACTTTC
13	.	.	TRBV20-1	TRBJ1-4	CSAKESLNEKLFF	TGCAGTGCTAAGGAAAGTCTGAATGAAAAACTGTTTTTT
17	TRBD1	.	TRBV20-1	TRBJ2-5	CSARGPTGGGGLETQYF	TGCAGTGCTAGAGGTCCCACAGGGGGCGGAGGTTTGGAGACCCAGTACTTC
14	.	.	TRBV9	TRBJ2-4	CASSVSGAKNIQYF	TGTGCCAGCAGCGTAAGCGGAGCCAAAAACATTCAGTACTTC
15	TRBD1	few	TRBV27	TRBJ1-4	CASSRQTGGIEKLFF	TGTGCCAGCAGCCGTCAAACAGGGGGAATTGAAAAACTGTTTTTT
15	.	few	TRBV20-1	TRBJ2-7	CSARDLSGSGYEQYF	TGCAGTGCTAGAGATCTATCCGGGTCCGGCTACGAGCAGTACTTC
12	.	.	TRBV29-1	TRBJ2-5	CSVESGVQTQYF	TGCAGCGTTGAGTCGGGGGTTCAGACCCAGTACTTC
15	.	.	TRBV2	TRBJ1-6	CASSVGRGDNSPLHF	TGTGCCAGCAGTGTCGGACGGGGGGACAATTCACCCCTCCACTTT
15	.	.	TRBV20-1	TRBJ2-3	CSASPPGVGTDTQYF	TGCAGTGCTAGTCCTCCGGGGGTGGGAACAGATACGCAGTATTTT
15	TRBD1	.	TRBV6-5	TRBJ1-2	CASSYSTGGLYGYTF	TGTGCCAGCAGTTACTCTACAGGGGGGCTCTATGGCTACACCTTC
16	TRBD2	few	TRBV4-1	TRBJ2-3	CASSQDIRTSGATQYF	TGCGCCAGCAGCCAAGATATAAGGACTAGCGGGGCTACGCAGTATTTT
15	.	once	TRBV5-1	TRBJ2-5	CASSLALIRTETQYF	TGCGCCAGCAGCTTGGCCTTAATTAGGACAGAGACCCAGTACTTC
13	.	.	TRBV5-5	TRBJ1-1	CASSPQGRAEAFF	TGTGCCAGCAGCCCCCAGGGGAGGGCTGAAGCTTTCTTT
14	.	once	TRBV19	TRBJ2-2	CASGGLLSTGELFF	TGTGCCAGCGGGGGTTTGTTAAGCACCGGGGAGCTGTTTTTT
17	.	.	TRBV5-6	TRBJ1-2	CASSFASRVPDTYGYTF	TGTGCCAGCAGCTTTGCCTCCAGGGTCCCTGACACCTATGGCTACACCTTC
13	.	.	TRBV6-1	TRBJ2-5	CASSEFRGETQYF	TGTGCCAGCAGTGAATTTCGCGGAGAGACCCAGTACTTC
11	.	.	TRBV6-2/TRBV6-3	TRBJ2-2	CASSYLGELFF	TGTGCCAGCAGTTACCTCGGGGAGCTGTTTTTT
15	.	once	TRBV4-1	TRBJ1-5	CASSQGTESNQPQHF	TGCGCCAGCAGCCAAGGTACAGAGAGCAATCAGCCCCAGCATTTT
13	.	.	TRBV20-1	TRBJ1-1	CSATPGGGTEAFF	TGCAGTGCTACCCCAGGTGGTGGGACTGAAGCTTTCTTT
12	.	.	TRBV4-1	TRBJ1-1	CASSQVGGEAFF	TGCGCCAGCAGCCAAGTTGGGGGTGAAGCTTTCTTT
14	.	.	TRBV7-8	TRBJ1-1	CASSLDWTSGRAFF	TGTGCCAGCAGCTTAGACTGGACATCTGGTCGAGCTTTCTTT
18	.	once	TRBV12-3/TRBV12-4	TRBJ2-1	CASSFPLMGTSSYNEQFF	TGTGCCAGCAGTTTCCCGCTCATGGGGACGAGCTCCTACAATGAGCAGTTCTTC
13	.	.	TRBV29-1	TRBJ1-2	CSATPQGNYGYTF	TGCAGCGCCACTCCCCAGGGAAACTATGGCTACACCTTC
11	.	.	TRBV7-8	TRBJ2-3	CASSSQYTQYF	TGTGCCAGCAGCTCCCAATATACGCAGTATTTT
14	.	.	TRBV10-3	TRBJ2-7	CAISESIGFYEQYF	TGTGCCATCAGTGAGTCGATAGGGTTTTACGAGCAGTACTTC
14	.	.	TRBV21-1	TRBJ2-7	CASSKAPRVNEQYF	TGTGCCAGCAGCAAAGCCCCCAGAGTAAACGAGCAGTACTTC
16	TRBD1	.	TRBV7-9	TRBJ1-4	CASSPPGQGGSEKLVF	TGTGCCAGCAGCCCTCCGGGACAGGGCGGCAGTGAAAAACTGGTTTTT
15	TRBD1	.	TRBV7-2	TRBJ2-7	CASSLKGQSHYEQYF	TGTGCCAGCAGCTTGAAGGGACAGTCCCACTACGAGCAGTACTTC
16	.	.	TRBV27	TRBJ2-3	CASSSTGTPDADTQYF	TGTGCCAGCAGTTCCACCGGGACCCCGGACGCTGATACGCAGTATTTT
13	.	.	TRBV7-2	TRBJ1-1	CASSMSMNTEAFF	TGTGCCAGCAGCATGAGCATGAACACTGAAGCTTTCTTT
17	TRBD1	.	TRBV20-1	TRBJ1-2	CSARATVDRGGGYGYTF	TGCAGTGCTAGAGCTACCGTTGACAGGGGCGGCGGCTATGGCTACACCTTC
14	.	.	TRBV7-8	TRBJ2-2	CASSLSTLGGELFF	TGTGCCAGCAGCTTAAGTACTCTGGGCGGGGAGCTGTTTTTT
14	TRBD2	.	TRBV3-1	TRBJ2-1	CASSQILTSGVQFF	TGTGCCAGCAGCCAGATCCTGACTAGCGGGGTTCAGTTCTTC
13	.	.	TRBV29-1	TRBJ1-1	CSAETDLNTEAFF	TGCAGCGCCGAGACAGACTTAAACACTGAAGCTTTCTTT
12	.	.	TRBV6-5	TRBJ2-7	CASSADGYEQYF	TGTGCCAGCAGTGCGGACGGGTACGAGCAGTACTTC
15	.	.	TRBV5-6	TRBJ2-5	CASSLVAGYQETQYF	TGTGCCAGCAGCTTGGTGGCTGGATACCAAGAGACCCAGTACTTC
13	TRBD1	few	TRBV5-1	TRBJ2-5	CASSAGQEETQYF	TGCGCCAGCAGCGCGGGACAGGAAGAGACCCAGTACTTC
11	.	.	TRBV20-1	TRBJ1-2	CSAKTTDGYTF	TGCAGTGCCAAGACAACGGACGGCTACACCTTC
13	TRBD1	few	TRBV6-5	TRBJ2-5	CASSPDRRETQYF	TGTGCCAGCAGCCCGGACAGGAGGGAGACCCAGTACTTC
14	TRBD1	.	TRBV2	TRBJ1-1	CASRGQGATSEAFF	TGTGCCAGCAGGGGACAGGGGGCGACATCTGAAGCTTTCTTT
15	.	.	TRBV14	TRBJ2-1	CASSQGTFSYNEQFF	TGTGCCAGCAGCCAAGGGACATTCTCCTACAATGAGCAGTTCTTC
13	.	once	TRBV3-1	TRBJ1-2	CASSQDPLYGYTF	TGTGCCAGCAGCCAAGATCCTCTGTATGGCTACACCTTC
15	.	.	TRBV12-3/TRBV12-4	TRBJ1-2	CASSSQGVLIDGYTF	TGTGCCAGCAGTTCACAGGGAGTTCTTATAGATGGCTACACCTTC
15	TRBD1	once	TRBV4-1	TRBJ2-7	CASSQTGQGLGEQYF	TGCGCCAGCAGCCAAACCGGACAGGGGTTGGGCGAGCAGTACTTC
16	.	few	TRBV7-2	TRBJ1-2	CASSARRVGPNYGYTF	TGTGCCAGCAGCGCTCGGAGAGTTGGACCTAACTATGGCTACACCTTC
14	.	.	TRBV20-1	TRBJ2-6	CSAPADSGANVLTF	TGCAGTGCCCCTGCGGACTCCGGGGCCAACGTCCTGACTTTC
15	TRBD1	few	TRBV6-5	TRBJ1-2	CARRLTGKGYYGYTF	TGTGCCAGGAGGTTGACAGGGAAAGGATACTATGGCTACACCTTC
13	.	few	TRBV18	TRBJ1-6	CASSAGGNSPLHF	TGTGCCAGCTCCGCGGGAGGCAATTCACCCCTCCACTTT
14	TRBD1	.	TRBV10-3	TRBJ1-4	CAIKGTGTNEKLFF	TGTGCCATCAAGGGGACAGGGACAAATGAAAAACTGTTTTTT
12	.	.	TRBV2	TRBJ2-5	CASSPPAETQYF	TGTGCCAGCAGCCCCCCGGCGGAGACCCAGTACTTC
10	.	few	TRBV20-1	TRBJ1-2	CQEAGDGYTF	TGCCAGGAGGCAGGCGATGGCTACACCTTC
17	TRBD1	few	TRBV12-3/TRBV12-4	TRBJ2-4	CASSPGTGIIAKNIQYF	TGTGCCAGCAGCCCGGGGACAGGAATAATAGCCAAAAACATTCAGTACTTC
14	TRBD2	.	TRBV20-1	TRBJ2-7	CSARGGLAGLEQYF	TGCAGTGCTAGGGGGGGACTAGCGGGGTTGGAGCAGTACTTC